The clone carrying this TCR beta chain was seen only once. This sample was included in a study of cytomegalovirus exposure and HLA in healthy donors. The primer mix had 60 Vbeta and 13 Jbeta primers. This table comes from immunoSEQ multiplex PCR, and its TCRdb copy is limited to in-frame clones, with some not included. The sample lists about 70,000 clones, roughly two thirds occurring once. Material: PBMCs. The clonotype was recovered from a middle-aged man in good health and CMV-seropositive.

The CDR3 DNA sequence: TGTGCCAGCAGCTTAGGACTAGCGGGGGGTGAGCAGTTCTTC. Protein product: CASSLGLAGGEQFF. V and J are TRBV7-3 and TRBJ2-1, with 14 bases aligning to TRBD2. Germline V gene data show CDR1 as SGHTA and CDR2 as FQGTGA. The CDR3 runs to 14 residues. The V gene end was trimmed by 2 bases and the J gene end by 9 bases; junction bases not matched to a gene: 0.